These 13 T cell receptor beta chains share one sample of origin, sequenced in a study of blood T cells in healthy people across ages. Using a J-beta primer mix together with a sample-barcoded 5' primer, a second PCR was run for roughly 7 to 11 cycles. MiXCR, applied by TCRdb to the 5' RACE reads, yields one record per CDR3 protein. The sample contains hundreds of thousands of distinct CDR3 sequences, around 49% of which appear only once. Sequences were obtained from blood. The receptors were sampled from an older woman in good health.

This clonotype occurred a few times. The chain employs TRBV12-3 or TRBV12-4 and TRBJ2-1, with unresolved D. The CDR3 sequence is 15 residues long. V dropped 3 bases and J dropped 8 bases, with 17 bases sitting between them. The CDR3 DNA reads TGTGCCAGCAGTTTGGAAAGAGGCACGTTTTATGAGCAGTTCTTC. Translated, it gives CASSLERGTFYEQFF.

This clonotype was observed a handful of times. The V and J genes are TRBV7-2 and TRBJ1-1, with no clear D. Germline CDR1 and CDR2: SGHTA and FQGNSA. The CDR3 length is 15 residues. Deletions cut 3 bases from V and 4 bases from J, with 15 bases between. CDR3 protein: CASSFRGPQSTEAFF. CDR3 nucleotide sequence: TGTGCCAGCAGCTTCCGCGGGCCCCAAAGCACTGAAGCTTTCTTT.

The chain has TRBV11-1 and TRBJ2-5; 7 positions agree with TRBD2. The CDR3 is 15 amino acids. Germline CDR1 reads SGHAT; CDR2 reads FQDESV (reference sequence). With V trimmed by 2 bases and J by 10 bases, 13 bases remained unmatched. The CDR3 bases are TGTGCCAGCAGCTTAAAGCCTAGCGGCCAAGAGGGCCAGTACTTC. This codes for CASSLKPSGQEGQYF.

This clonotype was observed at least ten times. The chain is built from TRBV6-5 and TRBJ2-7; 7 nucleotides match TRBD1. The trim removed 4 bases at V and 9 bases at J, leaving 9 bases unmatched. There are 13 residues in the CDR3. Looked up from germline, CDR1 is MNHEY and CDR2 is SVGAGI. This CDR3 is CASSFGQVQGQYF. The CDR3 DNA follows: TGTGCCAGCAGTTTCGGACAGGTGCAGGGGCAGTACTTC.

The chain uses TRBV6-5 and TRBJ1-2; D is unclear. V lost 2 bases, J lost 0 bases, and 13 bases lay in between. The length of the CDR3 is 16 residues. Looked up from germline, CDR1 is MNHEY and CDR2 is SVGAGI. The DNA for the CDR3 is TGTGCCAGCAGTTACACCCTTGAGTACCCTAACTATGGCTACACCTTC. It specifies CASSYTLEYPNYGYTF.

The rearrangement uses TRBV28 and TRBJ1-4; a possible D gene is TRBD1 (5 bases). The CDR3 has 14 amino acids. V gave up 6 bases and J gave up 10 bases, with 18 bases separating them. Germline V CDR1 and CDR2: MDHEN, SYDVKM. The CDR3 DNA follows: TGTGCCAGCAGGGTTAGGGCGGGGCAGGGAAAACTGTTTTTT. Amino acids: CASRVRAGQGKLFF.

J is TRBJ1-2 and V is TRBV20-1, with TRBD1 matching over 11 bases. J lost 3 bases, V lost 5 bases, and 5 bases had no gene match. The CDR3 sequence is 14 residues long. In germline, CDR1 is DFQATT, CDR2 SNEGSKA (reference sequence). CDR3 residues: CSAGGTGGYYGYTF. CDR3 DNA: TGCAGTGCTGGTGGGACAGGGGGGTACTATGGCTACACCTTC.

This clonotype was picked up a small number of times. CDR3 nucleotides: TGTGCCAGCAGTGTCGTAGGGTACGAGCAGTACTTC. Translated: CASSVVGYEQYF. The rearrangement links TRBV2 to TRBJ2-7; D gene uncertain. Trimming took 4 bases from V and 4 from J, leaving 8 bases between them. Germline assignment: CDR1 SNHLY and CDR2 FYNNEI. CDR3 size: 12 residues. The variable domain in full, completed from reference TRBV2 and TRBJ2-7, reads EPEVTQTPSHQVTQMGQEVILRCVPISNHLYFYWYRQILGQKVEFLVSFYNNEISEKSEIFDDQFSVERPDGSNFTLKIRSTKLEDSAMYFCASSVVGYEQYFGPGTRLTVT.

The rearrangement uses TRBV14 and TRBJ2-4; 7 nucleotides line up with TRBD2. The DNA end is a closer match to TRBJ2-7, so the J assignment may be wrong. CDR3 size: 15 residues. From germline, CDR1 is SGHDN and CDR2 FVKESK. CDR3 protein: CASSQGAGDLYEQYF. The CDR3 DNA is TGTGCCAGCAGCCAAGGGGCGGGAGACCTATACGAGCAGTACTTC.

The CDR3 reads CASSLSRGLSNEQFF. The CDR3 DNA reads as TGTGCCAGCAGTTTAAGTAGGGGTCTCTCCAATGAGCAGTTCTTC. The chain employs TRBV28 and TRBJ2-1; the D gene is possibly TRBD1 (5 bases). The CDR3 totals 15 residues. The germline V gene encodes CDR1 MDHEN and CDR2 SYDVKM. V was pared by 2 bases and J by 6 bases, with 14 bases between.

There are many counts of this clonotype. V and J are TRBV11-2 and TRBJ2-3; the match to TRBD1 covers 8 bases. CDR1 is SGHAT, CDR2 FQNNGV, per germline. V lost 1 base to trimming and J lost 4 bases; unmatched junction nucleotides: 4. The CDR3 spans 15 residues. CDR3 loop: CASSLVPRGPDTQYF. The CDR3 DNA is TGTGCCAGCAGCTTAGTCCCCAGGGGGCCAGATACGCAGTATTTT.

V is TRBV20-1 and J is TRBJ2-7; 11 positions match TRBD2. J gave up 1 base and V 0 bases, and 11 bases lay outside the gene matches. The CDR3 sequence is 18 residues long. The germline CDR1 and CDR2 sequences are DFQATT and SNEGSKA (reference sequence). Here the CDR3 reads CSARDPASGRMLSYEQYF. Here the CDR3 DNA reads TGCAGTGCTAGAGATCCAGCTAGCGGGAGGATGCTATCCTACGAGCAGTACTTC.

This clonotype was counted only a few times. The chain combines TRBV29-1 with TRBJ2-4, with 9 bases matching TRBD1. This CDR3 has 14 amino acids. Germline loops: CDR1 SQVTM, CDR2 ANQGSEA. With 6 bases clipped from V and 7 bases from J, the junction kept 10 bases outside the gene matches. This CDR3 is CSVVQGANQNIQYF. DNA of the CDR3: TGCAGCGTCGTACAGGGGGCAAATCAGAACATTCAGTACTTC. Together with reference TRBV29-1 and TRBJ2-4, the CDR3 gives the full variable domain: SAVISQKPSRDICQRGTSLTIQCQVDSQVTMMFWYRQQPGQSLTLIATANQGSEATYESGFVIDKFPISRPNLTFSTLTVSNMSPEDSSIYLCSVVQGANQNIQYFGAGTRLSVL.